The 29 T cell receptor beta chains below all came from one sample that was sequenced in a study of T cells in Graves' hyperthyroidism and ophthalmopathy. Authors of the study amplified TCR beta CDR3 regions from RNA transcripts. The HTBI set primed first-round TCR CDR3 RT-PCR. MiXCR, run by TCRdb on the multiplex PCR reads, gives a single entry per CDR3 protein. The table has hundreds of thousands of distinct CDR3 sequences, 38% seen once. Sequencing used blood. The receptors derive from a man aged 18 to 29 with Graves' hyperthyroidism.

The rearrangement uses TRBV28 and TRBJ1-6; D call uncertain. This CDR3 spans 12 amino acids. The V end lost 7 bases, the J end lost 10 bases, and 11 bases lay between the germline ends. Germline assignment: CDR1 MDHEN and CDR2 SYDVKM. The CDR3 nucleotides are TGTGCCAGCAATCCGGGCGGATCACCCCTCCACTTT. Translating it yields CASNPGGSPLHF.

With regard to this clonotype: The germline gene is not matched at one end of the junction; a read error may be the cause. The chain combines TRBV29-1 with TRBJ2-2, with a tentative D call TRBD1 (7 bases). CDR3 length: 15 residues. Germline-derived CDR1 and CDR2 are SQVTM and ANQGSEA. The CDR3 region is CSVQIPDRNTGGLFF. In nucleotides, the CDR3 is TGCAGCGTTCAAATCCCGGACAGGAACACCGGGGGGCTGTTTTTT.

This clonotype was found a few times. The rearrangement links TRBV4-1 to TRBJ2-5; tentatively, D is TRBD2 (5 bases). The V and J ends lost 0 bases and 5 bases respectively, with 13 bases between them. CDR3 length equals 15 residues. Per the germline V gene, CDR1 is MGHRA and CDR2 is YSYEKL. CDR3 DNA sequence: TGCGCCAGCAGCCAAGATCGATCAACGGGGGAGACCCAGTACTTC. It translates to CASSQDRSTGETQYF.

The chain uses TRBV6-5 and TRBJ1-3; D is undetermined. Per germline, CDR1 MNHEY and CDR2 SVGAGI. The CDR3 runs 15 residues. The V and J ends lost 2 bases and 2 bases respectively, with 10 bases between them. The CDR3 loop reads CASSYTSGAGNTIYF. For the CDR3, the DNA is TGTGCCAGCAGTTACACTTCGGGTGCTGGAAACACCATATATTTT.

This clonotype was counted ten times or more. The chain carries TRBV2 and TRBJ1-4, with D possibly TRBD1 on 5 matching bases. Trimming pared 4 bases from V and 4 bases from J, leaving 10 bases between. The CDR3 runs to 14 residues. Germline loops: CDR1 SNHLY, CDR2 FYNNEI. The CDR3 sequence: CASSVPGGNEKLFF. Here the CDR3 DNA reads TGTGCCAGCAGTGTTCCGGGGGGTAATGAAAAACTGTTTTTT.

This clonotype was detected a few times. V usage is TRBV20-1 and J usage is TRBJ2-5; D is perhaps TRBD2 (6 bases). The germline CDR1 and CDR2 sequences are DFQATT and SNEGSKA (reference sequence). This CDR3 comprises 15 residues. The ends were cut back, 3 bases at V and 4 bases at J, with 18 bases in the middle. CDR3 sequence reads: CSASRGFGTGETQYF. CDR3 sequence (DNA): TGCAGTGCTAGTCGGGGGTTTGGTACGGGAGAGACCCAGTACTTC.

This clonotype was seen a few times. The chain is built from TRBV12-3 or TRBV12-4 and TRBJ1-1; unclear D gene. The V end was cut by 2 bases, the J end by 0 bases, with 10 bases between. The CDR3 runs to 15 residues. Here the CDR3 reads CASSLHDPLNTEAFF. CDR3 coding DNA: TGTGCCAGCAGTTTACACGATCCTTTGAACACTGAAGCTTTCTTT.

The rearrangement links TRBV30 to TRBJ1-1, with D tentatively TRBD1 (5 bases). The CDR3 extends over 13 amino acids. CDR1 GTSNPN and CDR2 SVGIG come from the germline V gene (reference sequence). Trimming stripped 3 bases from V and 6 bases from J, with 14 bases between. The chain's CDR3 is CAWSGDPGAEAFF. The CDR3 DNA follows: TGTGCCTGGAGCGGGGACCCGGGGGCTGAAGCTTTCTTT.

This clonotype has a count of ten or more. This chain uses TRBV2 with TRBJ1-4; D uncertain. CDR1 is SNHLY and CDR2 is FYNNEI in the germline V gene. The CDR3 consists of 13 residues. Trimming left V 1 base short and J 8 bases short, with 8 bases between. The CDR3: CASSEGFGEKLFF. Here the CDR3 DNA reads TGTGCCAGCAGTGAAGGGTTTGGGGAAAAACTGTTTTTT.

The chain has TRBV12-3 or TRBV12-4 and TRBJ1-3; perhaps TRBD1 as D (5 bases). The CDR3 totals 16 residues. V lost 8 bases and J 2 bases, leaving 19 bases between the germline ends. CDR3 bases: TGTGCCAGCGGGGGAGACAGACTTCTACCTGGAAACACCATATATTTT. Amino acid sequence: CASGGDRLLPGNTIYF.

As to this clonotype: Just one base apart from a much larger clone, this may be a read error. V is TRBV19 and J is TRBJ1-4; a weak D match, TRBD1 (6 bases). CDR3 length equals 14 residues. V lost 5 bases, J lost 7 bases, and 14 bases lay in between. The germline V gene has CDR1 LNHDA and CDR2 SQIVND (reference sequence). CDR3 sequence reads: CASSHHRVGEKLFF. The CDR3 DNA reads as TGTGCCAGTAGTCACCACAGGGTCGGTGAAAAACTGTTTTTT.

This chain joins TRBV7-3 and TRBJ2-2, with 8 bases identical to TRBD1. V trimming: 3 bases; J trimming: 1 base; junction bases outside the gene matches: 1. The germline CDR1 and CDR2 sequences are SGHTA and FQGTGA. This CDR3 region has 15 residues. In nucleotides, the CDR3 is TGTGCCAGCAGCTTCAGGGGGCGGAACACCGGGGAGCTGTTTTTT. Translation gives CASSFRGRNTGELFF.

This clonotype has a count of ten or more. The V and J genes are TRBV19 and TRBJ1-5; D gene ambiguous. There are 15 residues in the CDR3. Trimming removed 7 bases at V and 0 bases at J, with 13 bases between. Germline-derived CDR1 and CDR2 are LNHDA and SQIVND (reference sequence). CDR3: CASTDDNFSNQPQHF. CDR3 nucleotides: TGTGCCAGTACCGACGACAACTTTAGCAATCAGCCCCAGCATTTT. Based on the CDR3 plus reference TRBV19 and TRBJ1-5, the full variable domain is DGGITQSPKYLFRKEGQNVTLSCEQNLNHDAMYWYRQDPGQGLRLIYYSQIVNDFQKGDIAEGYSVSREKKESFPLTVTSAQKNPTAFYLCASTDDNFSNQPQHFGDGTRLSIL.

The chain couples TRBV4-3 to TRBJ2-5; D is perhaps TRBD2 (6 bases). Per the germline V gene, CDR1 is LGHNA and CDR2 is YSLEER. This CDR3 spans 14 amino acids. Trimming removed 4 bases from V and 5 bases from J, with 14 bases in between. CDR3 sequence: CASSPGREWETQYF. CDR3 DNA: TGCGCCAGCAGCCCGGGACGGGAGTGGGAGACCCAGTACTTC.

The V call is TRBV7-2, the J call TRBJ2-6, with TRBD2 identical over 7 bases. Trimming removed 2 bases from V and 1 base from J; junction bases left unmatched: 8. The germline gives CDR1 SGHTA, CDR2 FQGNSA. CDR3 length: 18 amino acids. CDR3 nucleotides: TGTGCCAGCAGCTTATGGTCTGGCGGGAGTTCTGGGGCCAACGTCCTGACTTTC. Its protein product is CASSLWSGGSSGANVLTF.

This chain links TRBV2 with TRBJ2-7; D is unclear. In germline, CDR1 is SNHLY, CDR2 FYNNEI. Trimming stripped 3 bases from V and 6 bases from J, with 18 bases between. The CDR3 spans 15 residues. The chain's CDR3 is CASSDEGSPLGEQYF. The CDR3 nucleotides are TGTGCCAGCAGTGATGAAGGTTCACCCCTCGGCGAGCAGTACTTC.

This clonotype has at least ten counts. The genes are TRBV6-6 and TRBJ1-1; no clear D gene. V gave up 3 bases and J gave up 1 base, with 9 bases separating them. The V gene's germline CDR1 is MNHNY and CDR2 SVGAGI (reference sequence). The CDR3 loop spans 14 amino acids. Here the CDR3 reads CASSYSAENTEAFF. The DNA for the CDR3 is TGTGCCAGCAGTTATTCAGCAGAGAACACTGAAGCTTTCTTT.

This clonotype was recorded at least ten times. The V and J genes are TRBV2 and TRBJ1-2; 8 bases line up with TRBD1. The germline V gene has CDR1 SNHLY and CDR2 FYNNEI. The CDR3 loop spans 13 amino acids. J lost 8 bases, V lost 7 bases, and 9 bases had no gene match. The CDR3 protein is CASTPQGEGGYTF. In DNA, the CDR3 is TGTGCCAGCACCCCACAGGGGGAGGGAGGCTACACCTTC. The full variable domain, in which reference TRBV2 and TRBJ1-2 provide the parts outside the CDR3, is EPEVTQTPSHQVTQMGQEVILRCVPISNHLYFYWYRQILGQKVEFLVSFYNNEISEKSEIFDDQFSVERPDGSNFTLKIRSTKLEDSAMYFCASTPQGEGGYTFGSGTRLTVV.

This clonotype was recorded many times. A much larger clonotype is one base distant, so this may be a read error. The DNA of the CDR3 is TGTGCCAGCAGCTTAGTAGGGGGGCACACTGAAGCTTTCTTT. Amino acid sequence: CASSLVGGHTEAFF. The chain uses TRBV7-9 and TRBJ1-1, with D possibly being TRBD1 (6 bases). The CDR3 spans 14 residues. Germline-derived CDR1 and CDR2 are SEHNR and FQNEAQ (reference sequence). Trimming took 1 base from V and 3 from J, leaving 9 bases between them.

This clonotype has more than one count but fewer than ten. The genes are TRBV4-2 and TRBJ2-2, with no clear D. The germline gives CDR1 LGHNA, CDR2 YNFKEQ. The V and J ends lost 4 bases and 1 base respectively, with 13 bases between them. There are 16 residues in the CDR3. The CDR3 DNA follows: TGTGCCAGCAGCCCCCCCGGCAGGCGGAACACCGGGGAGCTGTTTTTT. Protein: CASSPPGRRNTGELFF.

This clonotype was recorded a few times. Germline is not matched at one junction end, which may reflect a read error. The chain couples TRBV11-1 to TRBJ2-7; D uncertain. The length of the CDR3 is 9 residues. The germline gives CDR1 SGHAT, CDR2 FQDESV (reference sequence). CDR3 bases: TGTGCCAGCAGCCCCGAGCAGTGCTTC. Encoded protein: CASSPEQCF.

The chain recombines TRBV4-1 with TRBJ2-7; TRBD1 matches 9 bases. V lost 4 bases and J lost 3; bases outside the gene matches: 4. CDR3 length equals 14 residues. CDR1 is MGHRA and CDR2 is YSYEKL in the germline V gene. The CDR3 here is CASSPNRGHYEQYF. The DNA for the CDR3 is TGCGCCAGCAGCCCAAACAGGGGGCACTACGAGCAGTACTTC.

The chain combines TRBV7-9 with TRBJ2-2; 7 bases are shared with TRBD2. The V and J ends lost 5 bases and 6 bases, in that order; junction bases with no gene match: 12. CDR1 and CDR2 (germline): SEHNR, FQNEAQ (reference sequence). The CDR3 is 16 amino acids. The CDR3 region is CASSQTLAEEAGELFF. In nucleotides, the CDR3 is TGTGCCAGCAGCCAGACTCTAGCGGAAGAGGCCGGGGAGCTGTTTTTT.

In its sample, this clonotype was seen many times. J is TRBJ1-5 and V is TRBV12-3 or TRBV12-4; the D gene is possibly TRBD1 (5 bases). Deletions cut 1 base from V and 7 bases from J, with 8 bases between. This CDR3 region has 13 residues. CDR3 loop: CASSLGWGQPQHF. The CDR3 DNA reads TGTGCCAGCAGTTTAGGGTGGGGGCAGCCCCAGCATTTT.

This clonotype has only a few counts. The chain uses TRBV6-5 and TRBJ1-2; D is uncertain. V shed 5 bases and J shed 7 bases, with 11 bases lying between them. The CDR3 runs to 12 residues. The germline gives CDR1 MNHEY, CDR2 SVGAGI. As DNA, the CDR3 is TGTGCCAGCAGTACATCTAGTCTTGGCTACACCTTC. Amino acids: CASSTSSLGYTF.

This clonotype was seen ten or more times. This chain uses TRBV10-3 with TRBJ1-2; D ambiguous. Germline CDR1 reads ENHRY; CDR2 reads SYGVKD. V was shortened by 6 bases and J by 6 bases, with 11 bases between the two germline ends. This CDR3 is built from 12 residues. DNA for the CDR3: TGTGCCATCAGGGAACTAAAGGATGGCTACACCTTC. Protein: CAIRELKDGYTF.

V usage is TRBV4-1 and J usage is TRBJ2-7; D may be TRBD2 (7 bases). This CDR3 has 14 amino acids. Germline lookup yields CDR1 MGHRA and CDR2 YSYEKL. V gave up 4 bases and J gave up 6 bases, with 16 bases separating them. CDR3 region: CASSREGGRAEQYF. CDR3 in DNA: TGCGCCAGCAGCCGAGAAGGGGGGAGGGCCGAGCAGTACTTC.

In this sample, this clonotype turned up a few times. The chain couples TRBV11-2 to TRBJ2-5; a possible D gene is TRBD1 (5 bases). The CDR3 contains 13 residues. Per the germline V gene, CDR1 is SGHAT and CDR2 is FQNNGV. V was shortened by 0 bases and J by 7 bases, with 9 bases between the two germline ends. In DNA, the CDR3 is TGTGCCAGCAGCTTAGAGCAGGGCGGGACCCAGTACTTC. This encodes CASSLEQGGTQYF.

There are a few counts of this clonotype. CDR3 DNA: TGTGCCAGCAGCAAAGAATTTTTGGACGGGAGGGGGGAGCAGTACTTC. Translated, it gives CASSKEFLDGRGEQYF. The chain combines TRBV7-2 with TRBJ2-7; 8 positions match TRBD2. Trimming removed 5 bases from V and 7 bases from J; junction bases left unmatched: 16. The germline V gene has CDR1 SGHTA and CDR2 FQGNSA. This CDR3 is built from 16 residues.